The 32 T cell receptor beta chains listed next were all sequenced from one sample in a study of blood T cell repertoires in COVID-19. The table came from immunoSEQ multiplex PCR; TCRdb's copy has only in-frame clones and leaves some out. This sample has roughly 220,000 clones, with roughly nine tenths found just once. Specimen: PBMCs or T cells enriched from blood (not recorded which). The receptors come from a woman between 18 and 30 years old in a cohort exposed to, infected with or recovered from COVID-19 (not recorded which).

The chain joins TRBV7-3 to TRBJ2-3, with 7 bases identical to TRBD2. V trimming: 5 bases; J trimming: 2 bases; junction bases outside the gene matches: 4. The CDR3 extends over 14 amino acids. Germline-derived CDR1 and CDR2 are SGHTA and FQGTGA. The CDR3 nucleotides read TGTGCCAGCAGCATCGGGAGGCCCACAGATACGCAGTATTTT. This translates into CASSIGRPTDTQYF.

The chain combines TRBV2 with TRBJ1-5; TRBD1 matches at 10 bases. Germline V CDR1 and CDR2: SNHLY, FYNNEI. The CDR3 has 14 residues. The ends lost 5 bases at V and 6 bases at J; junction bases unmatched: 4. Here the CDR3 DNA reads TGTGCCAGCAGTTTGACAGGGGGCGGTCAGCCCCAGCATTTT. Translation: CASSLTGGGQPQHF.

The genes are TRBV28 and TRBJ2-3, with D possibly being TRBD2 (7 bases). The CDR3 extends over 15 amino acids. The germline CDR1 and CDR2 sequences are MDHEN and SYDVKM. V lost 5 bases and J lost 12, with 24 bases in between. The CDR3 DNA reads as TGTGCCAGCAGTCCCTCGGGCGGGGGCTTTTTTTATCAGTATTTT. It yields the protein CASSPSGGGFFYQYF.

The gene calls are TRBV27 and TRBJ2-7; TRBD2 matches 10 bases. The V segment lost 8 bases and the J segment 0 bases; nucleotides outside the gene matches: 10. Germline CDR1 and CDR2: MNHEY and SMNVEV (reference sequence). The CDR3 has 16 residues. The CDR3 loop is CASRTSGTASSYEQYF. In DNA, the CDR3 is TGTGCCAGCCGGACTAGCGGCACGGCCAGCTCCTACGAGCAGTACTTC.

The chain links TRBV13 to TRBJ2-7, with a weak D call TRBD2 (6 bases). Trimming removed 5 bases from V and 7 bases from J, with 21 bases in between. This CDR3 spans 15 amino acids. Germline V gene lookup returns CDR1 PRHDT and CDR2 FYEKMQ (reference sequence). CDR3 sequence reads: CASSATTAGKGEQYF. The CDR3 region has the DNA TGTGCCAGCAGCGCCACCACGGCGGGAAAGGGTGAGCAGTACTTC.

The chain is built from TRBV5-1 and TRBJ2-1, with 7 bases aligning to TRBD2. In germline, CDR1 is SGHRS, CDR2 YFSETQ. Losses at the gene ends were 0 bases for V and 4 bases for J; bases not matched to a gene: 4. The CDR3 has 15 amino acids. CDR3 DNA: TGCGCCAGCAGCTTGGCGGCTAGCGGTTACAATGAGCAGTTCTTC. This translates into CASSLAASGYNEQFF.

The chain is built from TRBV18 and TRBJ2-3; 7 nucleotides match TRBD2. Germline lookup yields CDR1 KGHSH and CDR2 LQKENI. This CDR3 has 18 residues. Trimming cost V 3 bases and J 1 base; bases outside gene matches: 13. CDR3 region: CASSPVRVETSGTDTQYF. CDR3 nucleotides: TGTGCCAGCTCACCGGTCAGGGTAGAAACTAGCGGCACAGATACGCAGTATTTT.

The CDR3 coding sequence is TGTGCCAGCAGTTCCCCGACAGGCCACAATTCACCCCTCCACTTT. Translated, it gives CASSSPTGHNSPLHF. The chain joins TRBV28 to TRBJ1-6; perhaps TRBD1 as D (6 bases). The V and J ends lost 4 bases and 7 bases respectively, with 14 bases between them. Germline lookup yields CDR1 MDHEN and CDR2 SYDVKM. The CDR3 is made up of 15 amino acids. Filled out from reference TRBV28 and TRBJ1-6, the complete variable domain reads DVKVTQSSRYLVKRTGEKVFLECVQDMDHENMFWYRQDPGLGLRLIYFSYDVKMKEKGDIPEGYSVSREKKERFSLILESASTNQTSMYLCASSSPTGHNSPLHFGNGTRLTVT.

V usage is TRBV7-9 and J usage is TRBJ2-1, with D perhaps being TRBD1 or TRBD2 (5 bases each). The V gene's germline CDR1 is SEHNR and CDR2 FQNEAQ (reference sequence). Trimming took off 7 bases at V and 6 bases at J, with 16 bases between the two ends. The CDR3 runs 14 residues. For the CDR3, the DNA is TGTGCCAGCAACAACAGGATTCGGGGCAATGAGCAGTTCTTC. Protein: CASNNRIRGNEQFF.

The V gene is TRBV4-2, the J gene TRBJ1-6; tentative D call: TRBD1 (5 bases). CDR1 is LGHNA and CDR2 is YNFKEQ in the germline V gene. The V and J ends lost 0 bases and 13 bases respectively, with 19 bases between them. The length of the CDR3 is 16 residues. The CDR3 DNA follows: TGTGCCAGCAGCCAAGAAGCGGGGCAGGGCGAACGGCCCCTCCACTTT. Translation gives CASSQEAGQGERPLHF.

The chain couples TRBV11-2 to TRBJ1-4, with D maybe TRBD1 (6 bases). Trimming cost V 7 bases and J 6 bases, with 24 bases left between them. The CDR3 length is 17 residues. CDR1 is SGHAT, CDR2 FQNNGV, per germline. The CDR3 DNA reads TGTGCCAGCACACCCAAACCCTTACAGGGAACGTATGAAAAACTGTTTTTT. Translating gives CASTPKPLQGTYEKLFF.

This clone was detected once. V usage is TRBV19 and J usage is TRBJ1-5; D gene ambiguous. Between the trimmed V and J ends, which lost 6 bases and 6 bases, there was a span of 12 bases. Germline-derived CDR1 and CDR2 are LNHDA and SQIVND (reference sequence). The CDR3 sequence is 13 residues long. CDR3 sequence: CASSPGSGQPQHF. In DNA, the CDR3 is TGTGCCAGTAGCCCGGGGAGTGGTCAGCCCCAGCATTTT.

The chain couples TRBV5-1 to TRBJ2-3, with unresolved D. Trimming removed 4 bases from V and 5 bases from J, with 11 bases in between. Germline V gene sequence: CDR1 SGHRS, CDR2 YFSETQ. This CDR3 is 13 amino acids long. The CDR3 DNA follows: TGCGCCAGCAGCCCGACGACTGGAGATACGCAGTATTTT. Translating gives CASSPTTGDTQYF.

This clone was observed a handful of times. The V gene is TRBV18, the J gene TRBJ2-2; 9 nucleotides align to TRBD1. CDR1 is KGHSH, CDR2 LQKENI, per germline. This CDR3 region has 15 residues. The V and J ends lost 0 bases and 9 bases, in that order; junction bases with no gene match: 5. The CDR3 spells CASSPPGQGVWELFF. The DNA for the CDR3 is TGTGCCAGCTCACCACCGGGACAGGGCGTTTGGGAGCTGTTTTTT.

V gene TRBV18 combines with J gene TRBJ1-2; 7 bases fit TRBD1. The CDR3 is 16 amino acids. Unmatched junction bases numbered 16, after V lost 1 base and J lost 11 bases. Germline V lookup: CDR1 KGHSH, CDR2 LQKENI. This CDR3 is CASSPLLEGARIPYTF. CDR3 sequence (DNA): TGTGCCAGCTCACCACTTCTGGAGGGGGCACGCATCCCTTACACCTTC.

The chain recombines TRBV29-1 with TRBJ1-5; D may be TRBD1 (6 bases). The CDR3 runs 14 residues. V was cut by 4 bases and J by 0 bases, with 10 bases left in between. CDR1 SQVTM and CDR2 ANQGSEA come from the germline V gene. The CDR3 DNA reads TGCAGCGTTGGGGACAATTATAGCAATCAGCCCCAGCATTTT. Protein: CSVGDNYSNQPQHF. The entire variable domain, with the rest obtained from reference TRBV29-1 and TRBJ1-5, is as follows: SAVISQKPSRDICQRGTSLTIQCQVDSQVTMMFWYRQQPGQSLTLIATANQGSEATYESGFVIDKFPISRPNLTFSTLTVSNMSPEDSSIYLCSVGDNYSNQPQHFGDGTRLSIL.

The V and J genes are TRBV28 and TRBJ2-3; 13 positions match TRBD2. The CDR3 length is 16 residues. Germline CDR1 is MDHEN and CDR2 is SYDVKM. V shed 7 bases and J 4 bases; nucleotides not matched to a gene: 8. The CDR3 sequence: CASNPLGTSGADTQYF. CDR3 sequence (DNA): TGTGCCAGCAACCCCCTGGGGACTAGCGGGGCAGATACGCAGTATTTT.

The chain has TRBV6-5 and TRBJ2-7, with D perhaps matching TRBD2 (6 bases). The CDR3 extends over 15 amino acids. The germline CDR1 and CDR2 sequences are MNHEY and SVGAGI. V was clipped by 6 bases and J by 3 bases, with 18 bases between them. CDR3 region: CASSPGTGDLYEQYF. DNA for the CDR3: TGTGCCAGCAGCCCCGGAACGGGAGACCTCTACGAGCAGTACTTC.

This clone has just one count. The rearrangement links TRBV6-9 to TRBJ1-1; a weak D match, TRBD1 (5 bases). The ends were cut back, 4 bases at V and 5 bases at J, with 14 bases in the middle. Germline loops: CDR1 MNHGY, CDR2 SVAAGI. The CDR3 sequence is 14 residues long. The CDR3 DNA reads as TGTGCCAGCAGTTTAGGTTGGGGGGAGACTGAAGCTTTCTTT. Its translation is CASSLGWGETEAFF.

V gene TRBV6-5 combines with J gene TRBJ2-5, with a weak D call TRBD1 (6 bases). The V gene lost 2 bases and the J gene lost 5 bases, with 18 bases spanning the gap. Germline CDR1 MNHEY, CDR2 SVGAGI. This CDR3 has 16 amino acids. The CDR3 region has the DNA TGTGCCAGCAGTTACCGGAGGACAGTACCCCGCGAGACCCAGTACTTC. Protein sequence: CASSYRRTVPRETQYF.

This sequence joins TRBV9 and TRBJ2-1; 7 bases line up with TRBD1. The V segment lost 0 bases and the J segment 6 bases; nucleotides outside the gene matches: 6. Germline V gene sequence: CDR1 SGDLS, CDR2 YYNGEE. The CDR3 is 15 residues long. CDR3 in DNA: TGTGCCAGCAGCGTAGACGGGGACAGTGGCAATGAGCAGTTCTTC. Protein: CASSVDGDSGNEQFF. Variable domain in full (rest from reference TRBV9 and TRBJ2-1): DSGVTQTPKHLITATGQRVTLRCSPRSGDLSVYWYQQSLDQGLQFLIQYYNGEERAKGNILERFSAQQFPDLHSELNLSSLELGDSALYFCASSVDGDSGNEQFFGPGTRLTVL.

V and J are TRBV5-1 and TRBJ1-2; no clear D. Between the trimmed V and J ends, which lost 0 bases and 0 bases, there was a span of 3 bases. Germline CDR1 reads SGHRS; CDR2 reads YFSETQ. The CDR3 is made up of 13 amino acids. Here the CDR3 DNA reads TGCGCCAGCAGCTTGGCAGCTAACTATGGCTACACCTTC. Translation: CASSLAANYGYTF.

This chain links TRBV6-5 with TRBJ2-3; maybe TRBD2 (5 bases). CDR3 length: 13 residues. The germline gives CDR1 MNHEY, CDR2 SVGAGI. The V end was cut by 7 bases, the J end by 4 bases, with 12 bases between. The CDR3 DNA reads TGTGCCAGCACGGATGGAGGCGCAGATACGCAGTATTTT. It is translated as CASTDGGADTQYF.

The V call is TRBV2, the J call TRBJ1-2; 7 bases agree with TRBD1. Germline V gene sequence: CDR1 SNHLY, CDR2 FYNNEI. The CDR3 spans 13 residues. Unmatched junction bases numbered 7, after V lost 3 bases and J lost 9 bases. The CDR3 sequence: CASSDLGTDSYTF. The CDR3 DNA reads TGTGCCAGCAGTGACCTCGGGACAGATAGCTACACCTTC.

The chain links TRBV19 to TRBJ2-6; D ambiguous. Germline V gene sequence: CDR1 LNHDA, CDR2 SQIVND (reference sequence). There are 15 residues in the CDR3. The V end was cut by 2 bases, the J end by 1 base, with 6 bases between. The DNA of the CDR3 is TGTGCCAGTAGTATATTGAGTTCTGGGGCCAACGTCCTGACTTTC. This translates into CASSILSSGANVLTF.

The chain combines TRBV28 with TRBJ1-1; D is possibly TRBD1 (5 bases). The CDR3 runs 18 residues. Per germline, CDR1 MDHEN and CDR2 SYDVKM. V lost 2 bases, J lost 4 bases, and 23 bases lay in between. DNA for the CDR3: TGTGCCAGCAGTTTACACGGGGGATTGATGTCTGTGGGCACTGAAGCTTTCTTT. Amino acid sequence: CASSLHGGLMSVGTEAFF.

Only a few counts were recorded for this clone. The rearrangement links TRBV28 to TRBJ1-3, with D tentatively TRBD1 (6 bases). CDR3 size: 16 residues. V was cut by 4 bases and J by 8 bases, with 21 bases left in between. Germline V CDR1 and CDR2: MDHEN, SYDVKM. The DNA for the CDR3 is TGTGCCAGCAGTTCTCCTCAGGGGCCCGCCGGGGACACCATATATTTT. Residues: CASSSPQGPAGDTIYF.

This chain connects TRBV18 to TRBJ2-7; 7 positions agree with TRBD2. V was pared by 1 base and J by 4 bases, with 10 bases of the junction left unmatched. CDR3 length: 16 amino acids. CDR1 and CDR2 (germline): KGHSH, LQKENI. The DNA of the CDR3 is TGTGCCAGCTCACCACTCTCCCGGGGGGTCGGTTACGAGCAGTACTTC. Translating it yields CASSPLSRGVGYEQYF.

The V gene is TRBV29-1, the J gene TRBJ1-1; D is perhaps TRBD1 (5 bases). This CDR3 spans 13 amino acids. Germline CDR1 and CDR2: SQVTM and ANQGSEA. Trimming pared 4 bases from V and 3 bases from J, leaving 12 bases between. The CDR3 here is CSVAWGGDTEAFF. CDR3 nucleotide sequence: TGCAGCGTTGCGTGGGGAGGGGACACTGAAGCTTTCTTT.

The chain joins TRBV7-8 to TRBJ2-7; D possibly corresponds to TRBD1 (6 bases). This CDR3 spans 15 amino acids. Trimming took 5 bases from V and 1 from J, leaving 15 bases between them. Germline V gene lookup returns CDR1 SGHVS and CDR2 FQNEAQ. The CDR3 loop reads CASSPSTGKSYEQYF. The CDR3 DNA reads TGTGCCAGCAGCCCCTCGACAGGCAAATCCTACGAGCAGTACTTC.

The chain uses TRBV4-1 and TRBJ1-2; D possibly corresponds to TRBD1 (5 bases). Trimming pared 0 bases from V and 4 bases from J, leaving 12 bases between. Germline V gene lookup returns CDR1 MGHRA and CDR2 YSYEKL. This CDR3 is 15 amino acids long. Here the CDR3 reads CASSQEGVLGYGYTF. DNA of the CDR3: TGCGCCAGCAGCCAAGAAGGGGTTCTAGGCTATGGCTACACCTTC.

This chain links TRBV29-1 with TRBJ1-5; tentative D call: TRBD1 (6 bases). The CDR3 is 13 residues long. Germline V CDR1 and CDR2: SQVTM, ANQGSEA. Trimming removed 4 bases at V and 5 bases at J, with 12 bases between. The CDR3 sequence is CSVALQGDQPQHF. The CDR3 DNA reads as TGCAGCGTTGCGTTACAGGGAGATCAGCCCCAGCATTTT.